This is a list of T cell receptor beta chains from one sample in a study of spatial heterogeneity in lung cancer. TCRdb re-analysed the 5' RACE reads in MiXCR, keeping a single row per CDR3 protein. In the table there are 20,000 or so distinct CDR3 sequences, about 6.5% of which are singletons. This specimen was lung tumor tissue, taken at surgery. Receptors originate from a female donor with early-stage non-small cell lung cancer. Each CDR3 is given with its conserved first and last residue.

CDR3aa	v_gene	j_gene
CASSRGGTGTEAFF	TRBV6-5	TRBJ1-1
CASSRDRGWNQPQHF	TRBV6-2/TRBV6-3	TRBJ1-5
CASSLGPTETQYF	TRBV5-4	TRBJ2-5
CASSYLTGVSTEAFF	TRBV6-5	TRBJ1-1
CASSIAATNTEAFF	TRBV6-2/TRBV6-3	TRBJ1-1
CASSRRGVQETQYF	TRBV11-2	TRBJ2-5
CASSPPGEFYGYTF	TRBV18	TRBJ1-2
CASSYSSGGSSPLHF	TRBV6-5	TRBJ1-6
CASSRTGGGEQFF	TRBV4-3	TRBJ2-1
CASRGHNTDTQYF	TRBV28	TRBJ2-3
CASSLTRDRGFYGYTF	TRBV27	TRBJ1-2
CASSLNTDTQYF	TRBV9	TRBJ2-3
CASSSGLAGGEGYNEQFF	TRBV12-3/TRBV12-4	TRBJ2-1
CASNSGQGGLGYTF	TRBV7-9	TRBJ1-2
CSAPNRGNGYTF	TRBV20-1	TRBJ1-2
CASSDFAIQYF	TRBV25-1	TRBJ2-5
CSARHGYGYTF	TRBV20-1	TRBJ1-2
CASSPENVDSSYEQYF	TRBV18	TRBJ2-7
CASRLMTSANTGELFF	TRBV28	TRBJ2-2
CASSQDRGAYNEQFF	TRBV3-1	TRBJ2-1
CASSPPTGDVAFF	TRBV28	TRBJ1-1
CASSLSFRNTEAFF	TRBV12-3/TRBV12-4	TRBJ1-1
CASSLLTGYTEAFF	TRBV7-2	TRBJ1-1
CSVLLDLADTQYF	TRBV29-1	TRBJ2-3
CASSSGGPRSPLHF	TRBV6-5	TRBJ1-6
CASSLSALGLGQPQHF	TRBV7-9	TRBJ1-5
CATTRDGAYEQYF	TRBV6-5	TRBJ2-7
CASSLISYGYTF	TRBV7-9	TRBJ1-2
CASSKAAGTTNYGYTF	TRBV21-1	TRBJ1-2
CASSRFWGARNEQFF	TRBV7-9	TRBJ2-1
CSAALAGTDTQYF	TRBV20-1	TRBJ2-3
CSAARPGTGSYNEQFF	TRBV20-1	TRBJ2-1
CASSQDTSRTGRPYEQYF	TRBV4-3	TRBJ2-7
CASSSRDAASTDTQYF	TRBV28	TRBJ2-3
CASSQGGEQYF	TRBV3-1	TRBJ2-7
CSVEGPRSSYNEQFF	TRBV29-1	TRBJ2-1
CASSLGGTNQPQHF	TRBV28	TRBJ1-5
CASSYGQANQPQHF	TRBV5-6	TRBJ1-5
CASSQDPPNTGDLAKNIQYF	TRBV3-1	TRBJ2-4
CASSLAQAGTGEKLFF	TRBV7-2	TRBJ1-4
CASSLGRESGGNEQFF	TRBV5-4	TRBJ2-1
CRVLAGANEQFF	TRBV29-1	TRBJ2-1
CPSSLRLAGGPAHEQFF	TRBV4-2	TRBJ2-1
CASSPRDSSSGANVLTF	TRBV3-1	TRBJ2-6
CASSPSTGMNYGYTF	TRBV5-4	TRBJ1-2
CASSLESRRLSGNTIYF	TRBV7-8	TRBJ1-3
CASSPRGAGGADTQYF	TRBV7-3	TRBJ2-3
CAWRPDGANVLTF	TRBV30	TRBJ2-6
CASSYRYQETQYF	TRBV28	TRBJ2-5